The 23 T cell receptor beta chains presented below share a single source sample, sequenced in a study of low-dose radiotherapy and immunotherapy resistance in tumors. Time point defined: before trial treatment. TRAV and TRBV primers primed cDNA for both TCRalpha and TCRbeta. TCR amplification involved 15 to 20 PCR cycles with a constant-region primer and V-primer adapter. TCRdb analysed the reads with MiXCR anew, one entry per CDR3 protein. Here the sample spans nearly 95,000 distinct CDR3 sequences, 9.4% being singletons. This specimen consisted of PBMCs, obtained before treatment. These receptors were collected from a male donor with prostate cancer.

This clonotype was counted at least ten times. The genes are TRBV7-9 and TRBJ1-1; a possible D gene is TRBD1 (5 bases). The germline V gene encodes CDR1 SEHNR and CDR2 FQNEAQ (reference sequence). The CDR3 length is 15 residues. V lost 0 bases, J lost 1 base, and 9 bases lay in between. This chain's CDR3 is CASSLAGRGNTEAFF. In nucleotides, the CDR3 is TGTGCCAGCAGCTTAGCGGGGCGGGGGAACACTGAAGCTTTCTTT.

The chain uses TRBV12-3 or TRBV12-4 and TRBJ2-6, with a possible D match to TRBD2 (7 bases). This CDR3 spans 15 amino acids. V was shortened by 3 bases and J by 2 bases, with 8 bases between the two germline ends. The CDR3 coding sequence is TGTGCCAGCAGTTTGCGGGGGCCTGGGGCCAACGTCCTGACTTTC. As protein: CASSLRGPGANVLTF.

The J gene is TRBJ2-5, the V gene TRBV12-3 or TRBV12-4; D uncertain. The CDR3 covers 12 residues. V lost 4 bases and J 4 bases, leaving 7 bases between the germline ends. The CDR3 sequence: CASSSRVETQYF. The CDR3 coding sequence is TGTGCCAGCAGTTCCCGGGTAGAGACCCAGTACTTC.

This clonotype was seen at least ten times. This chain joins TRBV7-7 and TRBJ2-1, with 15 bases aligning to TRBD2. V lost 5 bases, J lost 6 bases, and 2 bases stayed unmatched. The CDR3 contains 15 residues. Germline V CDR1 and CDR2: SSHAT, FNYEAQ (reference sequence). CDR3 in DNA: TGTGCCAGCAGCCAGGGACTAGCGGGAGGCAATGAGCAGTTCTTC. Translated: CASSQGLAGGNEQFF.

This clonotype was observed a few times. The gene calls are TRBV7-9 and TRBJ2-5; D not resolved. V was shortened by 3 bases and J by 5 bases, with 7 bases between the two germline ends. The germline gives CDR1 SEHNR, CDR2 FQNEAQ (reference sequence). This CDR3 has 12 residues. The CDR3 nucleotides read TGTGCCAGCAGCTTTGACACGGAGACCCAGTACTTC. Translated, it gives CASSFDTETQYF.

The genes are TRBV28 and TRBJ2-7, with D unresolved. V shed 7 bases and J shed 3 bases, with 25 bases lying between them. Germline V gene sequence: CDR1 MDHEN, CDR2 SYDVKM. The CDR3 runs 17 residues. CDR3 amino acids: CASIPGLPRNPLYEQYF. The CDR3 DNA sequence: TGTGCCAGCATTCCCGGGTTACCCCGAAACCCCCTCTACGAGCAGTACTTC. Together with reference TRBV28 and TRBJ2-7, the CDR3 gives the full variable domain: DVKVTQSSRYLVKRTGEKVFLECVQDMDHENMFWYRQDPGLGLRLIYFSYDVKMKEKGDIPEGYSVSREKKERFSLILESASTNQTSMYLCASIPGLPRNPLYEQYFGPGTRLTVT.

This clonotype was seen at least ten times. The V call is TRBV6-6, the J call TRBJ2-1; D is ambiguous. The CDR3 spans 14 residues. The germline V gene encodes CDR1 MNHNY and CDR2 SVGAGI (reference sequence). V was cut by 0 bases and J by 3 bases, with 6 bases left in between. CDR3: CASSYSGVYNEQFF. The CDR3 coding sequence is TGTGCCAGCAGTTACTCTGGGGTCTACAATGAGCAGTTCTTC.

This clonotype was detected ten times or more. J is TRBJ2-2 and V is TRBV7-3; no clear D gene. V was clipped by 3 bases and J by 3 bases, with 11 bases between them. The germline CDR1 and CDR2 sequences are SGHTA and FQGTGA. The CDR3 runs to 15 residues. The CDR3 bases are TGTGCCAGCAGCTTTGACGGTCTCGACACCGGGGAGCTGTTTTTT. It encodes CASSFDGLDTGELFF.

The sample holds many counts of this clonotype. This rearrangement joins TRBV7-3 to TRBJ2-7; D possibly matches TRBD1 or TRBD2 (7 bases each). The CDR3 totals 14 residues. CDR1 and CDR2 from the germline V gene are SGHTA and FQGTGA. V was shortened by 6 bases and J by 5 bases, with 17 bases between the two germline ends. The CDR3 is CASSPGGSGNEQYF. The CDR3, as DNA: TGTGCCAGCAGTCCAGGGGGGAGCGGGAACGAGCAGTACTTC.

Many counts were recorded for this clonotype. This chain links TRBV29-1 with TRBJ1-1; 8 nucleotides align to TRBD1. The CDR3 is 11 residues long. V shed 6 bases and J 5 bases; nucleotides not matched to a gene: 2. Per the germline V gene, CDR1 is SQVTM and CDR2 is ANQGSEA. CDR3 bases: TGCAGCGTACAGGGGGTGACTGAAGCTTTCTTT. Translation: CSVQGVTEAFF.

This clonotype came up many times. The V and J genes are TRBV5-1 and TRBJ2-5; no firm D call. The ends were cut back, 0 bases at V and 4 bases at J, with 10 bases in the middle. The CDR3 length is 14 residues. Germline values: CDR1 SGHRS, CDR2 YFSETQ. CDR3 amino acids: CASSLDKLRETQYF. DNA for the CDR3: TGCGCCAGCAGCTTGGATAAATTGAGAGAGACCCAGTACTTC.

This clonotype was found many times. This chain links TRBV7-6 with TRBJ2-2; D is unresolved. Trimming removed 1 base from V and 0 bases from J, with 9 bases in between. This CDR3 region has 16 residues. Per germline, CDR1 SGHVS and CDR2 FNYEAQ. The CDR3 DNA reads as TGTGCCAGCAGCTTAGGGGATACGGCGAACACCGGGGAGCTGTTTTTT. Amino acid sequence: CASSLGDTANTGELFF.

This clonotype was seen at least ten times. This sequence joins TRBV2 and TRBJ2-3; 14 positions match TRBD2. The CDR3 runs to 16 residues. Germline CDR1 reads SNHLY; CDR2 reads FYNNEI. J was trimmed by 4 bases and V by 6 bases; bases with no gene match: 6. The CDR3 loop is CASRPGTSGSADTQYF. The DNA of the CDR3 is TGTGCCAGCAGACCCGGGACTAGCGGGAGTGCAGATACGCAGTATTTT.

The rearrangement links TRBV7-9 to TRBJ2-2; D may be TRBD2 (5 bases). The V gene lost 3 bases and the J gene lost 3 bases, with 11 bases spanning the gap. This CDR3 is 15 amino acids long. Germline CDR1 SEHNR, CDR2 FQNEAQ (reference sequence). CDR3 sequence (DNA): TGTGCCAGCAGCTTTGGGCGGCGGGACACCGGGGAGCTGTTTTTT. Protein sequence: CASSFGRRDTGELFF.

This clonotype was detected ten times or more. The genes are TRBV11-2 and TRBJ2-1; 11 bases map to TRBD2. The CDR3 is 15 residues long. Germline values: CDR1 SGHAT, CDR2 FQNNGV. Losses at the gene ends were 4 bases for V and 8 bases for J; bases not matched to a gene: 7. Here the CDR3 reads CASSSTSGSVHEQFF. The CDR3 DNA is TGTGCCAGCAGCTCTACTAGCGGGAGTGTACATGAGCAGTTCTTC.

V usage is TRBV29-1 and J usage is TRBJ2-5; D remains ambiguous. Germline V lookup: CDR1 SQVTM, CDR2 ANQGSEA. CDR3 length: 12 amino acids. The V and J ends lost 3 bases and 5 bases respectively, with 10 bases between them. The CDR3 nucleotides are TGCAGCGTTGAGTGGCCGGCGGAGACCCAGTACTTC. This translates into CSVEWPAETQYF.

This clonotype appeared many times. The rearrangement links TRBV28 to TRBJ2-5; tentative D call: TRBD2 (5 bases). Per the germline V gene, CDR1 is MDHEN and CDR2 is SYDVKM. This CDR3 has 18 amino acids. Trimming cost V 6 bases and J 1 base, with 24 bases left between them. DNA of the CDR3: TGTGCCAGCAGAACATCAACCCGGGTTGGCGGGTTCCAAGAGACCCAGTACTTC. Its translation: CASRTSTRVGGFQETQYF.

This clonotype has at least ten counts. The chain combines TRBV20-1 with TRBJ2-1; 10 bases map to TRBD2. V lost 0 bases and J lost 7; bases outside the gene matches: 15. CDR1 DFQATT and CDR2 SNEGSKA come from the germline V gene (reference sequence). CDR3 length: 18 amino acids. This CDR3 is CSARDGGRKREGVNEQFF. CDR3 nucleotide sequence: TGCAGTGCTAGAGATGGGGGGCGGAAGCGGGAGGGTGTAAATGAGCAGTTCTTC.

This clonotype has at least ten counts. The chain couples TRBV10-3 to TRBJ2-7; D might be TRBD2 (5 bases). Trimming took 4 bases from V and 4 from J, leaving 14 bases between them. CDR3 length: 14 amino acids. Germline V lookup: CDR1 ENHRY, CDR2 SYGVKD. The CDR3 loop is CAISGTADSYEQYF. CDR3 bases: TGTGCCATCAGTGGTACCGCGGACTCGTACGAGCAGTACTTC.

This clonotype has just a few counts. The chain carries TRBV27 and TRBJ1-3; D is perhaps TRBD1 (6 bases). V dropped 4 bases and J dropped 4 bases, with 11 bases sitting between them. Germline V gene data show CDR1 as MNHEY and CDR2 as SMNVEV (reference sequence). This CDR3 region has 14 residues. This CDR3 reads CASSSPGQGNTIYF. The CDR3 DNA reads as TGTGCCAGCAGTTCCCCCGGACAGGGAAACACCATATATTTT.

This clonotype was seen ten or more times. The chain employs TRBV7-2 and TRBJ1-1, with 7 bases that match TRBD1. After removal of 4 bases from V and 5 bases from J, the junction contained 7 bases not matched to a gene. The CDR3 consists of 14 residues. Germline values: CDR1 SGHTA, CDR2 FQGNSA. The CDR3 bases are TGTGCCAGCAGCTCTCGACAGGGACAGACTGAAGCTTTCTTT. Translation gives CASSSRQGQTEAFF.

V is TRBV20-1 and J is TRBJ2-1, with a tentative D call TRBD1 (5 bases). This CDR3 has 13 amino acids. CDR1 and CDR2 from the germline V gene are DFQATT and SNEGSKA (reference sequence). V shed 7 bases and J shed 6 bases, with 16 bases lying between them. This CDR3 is CSGSQGNVNEQFF. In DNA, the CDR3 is TGCAGTGGCTCTCAGGGAAACGTCAATGAGCAGTTCTTC.

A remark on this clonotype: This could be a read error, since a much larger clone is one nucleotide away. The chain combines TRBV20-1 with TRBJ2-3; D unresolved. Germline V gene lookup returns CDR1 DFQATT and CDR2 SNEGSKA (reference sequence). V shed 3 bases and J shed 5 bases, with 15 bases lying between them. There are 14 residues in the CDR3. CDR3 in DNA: TGCAGTGCTAGTCTCGCGGCGATGGTAGATACGCAGTATTTT. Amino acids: CSASLAAMVDTQYF.